This TCR beta chain originates from a study of T cells after yellow fever vaccination. TCRdb passed the 5' RACE reads through MiXCR, listing each CDR3 protein once. The sample carries 35,000 to 55,000 distinct CDR3 sequences, 6% to 7% recorded once. The V end lost 4 bases, the J end lost 0 bases, and 13 bases lay between the germline ends. The CDR3 runs 16 residues. The germline V gene has CDR1 SGHVS and CDR2 FNYEAQ. This sequence joins TRBV7-6 and TRBJ2-1; D unclear. The TCR sequence derives from a man younger than 40 who received the YFV17D yellow fever vaccine. This sample comprised CD8+ T cells not binding an NS4B(214-222) dextramer, sorted from PBMCs, obtained 45 days after the yellow fever booster vaccination. The CDR3 coding sequence is TGTGCCAGCAGCTCACAGCACCCCCCCTCCTACAATGAGCAGTTCTTC. It encodes CASSSQHPPSYNEQFF.